Described below is a single T cell receptor (beta chain) sequence and its context. The antigen remains unidentified. Profiling relied on immunoSEQ multiplex PCR, and the TCRdb table lists in-frame clones only, not all of them. The table lists nearly 2 million clones, about 95% of them singletons. Germline lookup yields CDR1 SGHAT and CDR2 FQNNGV. Trimming cost V 0 bases and J 4 bases; bases outside gene matches: 8. The CDR3 runs to 17 residues. CD45RO-negative, CCR7-positively selected cells formed the naive CD8 fraction, excluding terminally differentiated effector memory CD45RA+ cells. The source of the sample is a study of shared clonotypes between healthy human individuals. General observations from the study: Only blood was sampled; tissue repertoires likely differ. Roughly 5% of naive CD4 clonotypes were common to several donors.

The sequenced sample was naive CD8+ T cells sorted from blood. The chain links TRBV11-2 to TRBJ2-1; 8 bases are a match to TRBD2. This receptor was identified in a man aged 18 to 35 in good health. The CDR3 DNA is TGTGCCAGCAGCTTAGAGGTAGCGGGGATGGAGTACAATGAGCAGTTCTTC. Translated: CASSLEVAGMEYNEQFF.